This TCR beta chain was found in a study of T cell changes during pregnancy in multiple sclerosis. This clone has only one observation. TCRdb's table, derived via immunoSEQ multiplex PCR, lists solely in-frame clones and lacks some. This table holds more than 55,000 clones, approximately 92% found once. The TCR was taken from a female donor with multiple sclerosis, enrolled in a pregnancy study. The sample was peripheral blood, taken in the third trimester of pregnancy.

Here the CDR3 reads CASSYQGAVTGELFF. CDR3 sequence (DNA): TGTGCCAGCAGTTACCAGGGGGCAGTCACCGGGGAGCTGTTTTTT. The chain has TRBV6-5 and TRBJ2-2; 8 bases align to TRBD1. Unmatched junction bases numbered 3, after V lost 2 bases and J lost 4 bases. Germline-derived CDR1 and CDR2 are MNHEY and SVGAGI. CDR3 size: 15 residues.